This T cell receptor beta chain comes out of a study of glioma-infiltrating T cells. Broader study findings: Gliomas, especially low-grade, showed above-expected tissue-blood divergence; non-neoplastic patients showed below.

The CDR3 contains 14 residues. Germline V gene data show CDR1 as MNHNS and CDR2 as SASEGT. After removal of 6 bases from V and 5 bases from J, the junction contained 7 bases not matched to a gene. This clonotype came up a few times. Its specificity is not known. Amplification of TCR alpha and beta CDR3 regions from RNA used iRepertoire nested multiplex PCR. One-step reverse transcription and amplification started from approximately 100-400 ng of tissue mRNA or PBMC total RNA. MiXCR was run by TCRdb on the multiplex PCR reads, yielding one entry per CDR3 protein. The sample yields about 140,000 distinct CDR3 sequences, around 40% seen once.

The specimen was glioma tissue, nonneoplastic brain tissue, or PBMCs (not recorded which). This clonotype was sampled from a human donor with low-grade glioma or glioblastoma, undergoing nonglioma brain surgery, or in good health (not recorded which). The gene calls are TRBV6-1 and TRBJ2-3; 8 positions agree with TRBD2. The CDR3 DNA sequence: TGTGCCAGCAGCGACGGGGGGGCCGGAGATACGCAGTATTTT. This sequence encodes CASSDGGAGDTQYF.